This T cell receptor (beta chain) was observed in a study of a mutant IDH1 vaccine in newly diagnosed glioma. Study details: Before enrollment, the patients had been treated with radiotherapy alone, temozolomide alone, or both together. Most of them had received both.

The protocol was immunoSEQ multiplex PCR, while the TCRdb copy is restricted to in-frame clones and leaves out a portion. The sample has around 70,000 clones, around nine tenths seen once. Noted time point: week 35, safety follow-up. A single vaccine dose contained 300 ug of mutant IDH1 20-mer peptide, and topical imiquimod was used with it. As to this clone: Antigen specificity is unknown.

Sequencing used PBMCs, obtained from a glioma patient whose treatment included an IDH1 peptide vaccine. The source of this sequence is a young man with glioma.

CDR3 loop: CASSTRQNTEAFF. Here the CDR3 DNA reads TGTGCCAGCAGCACAAGACAGAACACTGAAGCTTTCTTT. The chain employs TRBV9 and TRBJ1-1; D uncertain. V gave up 4 bases and J gave up 1 base, with 8 bases separating them. The CDR3 covers 13 residues. Germline-derived CDR1 and CDR2 are SGDLS and YYNGEE.